The sequence of this T cell receptor beta chain was determined in a study of regulatory and conventional T cells in RAG deficiency. The data were produced by immunoSEQ multiplex PCR, yet TCRdb's version contains in-frame clones alone and is incomplete. The sample shows tens of thousands of clones, 90% to 97% of them seen only once. Overall study findings and caveats: RAG-deficient patients showed markedly lower Shannon entropy and higher Simpson indices than control T-cell subsets. Compared with controls, unique Treg TCR beta sequences dropped approximately 100-fold in Omenn syndrome and CID/AS.

Details on this clone: Its target is unknown.

Conventional CD4+ T cells were sorted from blood as CD25-low CD127-high cells. The same sample was also studied in work on regulatory T cells. As that study records: The primer mix had 52 TRBV and 13 TRBJ primers. In patients, unique TRB V-J pairs were restricted and V/J usage skewed, especially in Tregs.

This sequence originates from a human donor in good health. Sequenced: CD25- CD4+ T cells sorted from blood.

CDR3 coding DNA: TGCGCCAGCAGCATTCTGTCCGGGACAGGGGACGGCTACACCTTC. Its translation is CASSILSGTGDGYTF. The chain combines TRBV5-1 with TRBJ1-2; TRBD1 matches at 10 bases. The CDR3 covers 15 residues. With V trimmed by 4 bases and J by 8 bases, 11 bases remained unmatched. The germline gives CDR1 SGHRS, CDR2 YFSETQ.